One sample yielded the 2 T cell receptor beta chains listed below, sequenced in a study of vaccination and CD4 T cells after COVID-19. MiXCR, applied by TCRdb to the PCR reads, yields one record per CDR3 protein. The sample carries just under 30,000 distinct CDR3 sequences, around 49% recorded once. As for time point: late sampling 161 to 241 days after vaccination in a few convalescent patients. Material: CD4+ T cells from blood, obtained about 7 months after SARS-CoV-2 vaccination. The source of these receptors is a human donor who had recovered from COVID-19.

The chain couples TRBV28 to TRBJ2-5, with 7 bases identical to TRBD1. The J segment lost 6 bases and the V segment lost 2 bases, leaving 9 bases of the junction unmatched. Germline V gene data show CDR1 as MDHEN and CDR2 as SYDVKM. CDR3 length equals 15 residues. CDR3 residues: CASSLLVGGVQTQYF. The CDR3 nucleotides read TGTGCCAGCAGTTTACTGGTAGGGGGCGTGCAGACCCAGTACTTC. Together with reference TRBV28 and TRBJ2-5, the CDR3 gives the full variable domain: DVKVTQSSRYLVKRTGEKVFLECVQDMDHENMFWYRQDPGLGLRLIYFSYDVKMKEKGDIPEGYSVSREKKERFSLILESASTNQTSMYLCASSLLVGGVQTQYFGPGTRLLVL.

This chain uses TRBV27 with TRBJ1-1; a weak D match, TRBD1 (6 bases). Germline V lookup: CDR1 MNHEY, CDR2 SMNVEV (reference sequence). Trimming cost V 2 bases and J 3 bases, with 13 bases left between them. CDR3 size: 15 residues. DNA of the CDR3: TGTGCCAGCAGTTTACTTGGAGCAGGGGACACTGAAGCTTTCTTT. Protein product: CASSLLGAGDTEAFF.